The clone carrying this TCR beta chain was seen a few times. As yet, its antigen is unknown. This sample is drawn from a study of Graves' ophthalmopathy and Graves' hyperthyroidism. General study findings and limits: Prediction of ophthalmopathy progression reached around 71% sensitivity and around 75% specificity. Blood was where most expanded thyroid clonotypes above 0.001 frequency also turned up.

Ophthalmopathy not arising within 18 months of follow-up defined hyperthyroidism as stable. Pregnant or lactating patients and those with other autoimmune diseases or uncontrolled infections were excluded. The study amplified TCR beta CDR3 regions using RNA transcripts. A first-round RT-PCR used HTBI primers, followed by a second-round multiplex PCR. MiXCR was run by TCRdb on the multiplex PCR reads, yielding one entry per CDR3 protein. The sample lists about 370,000 distinct CDR3 sequences, approximately 17% occurring once. This CDR3 has 16 amino acids. V lost 4 bases to trimming and J lost 3 bases; unmatched junction nucleotides: 9. In germline, CDR1 is MGHRA, CDR2 YSYEKL.

This clonotype was sampled from an adult woman with stable Graves' hyperthyroidism. V gene TRBV4-1 combines with J gene TRBJ2-7; TRBD2 aligns across 10 bases. The sample consisted of peripheral blood. In DNA, the CDR3 is TGCGCCAGCAGCCTACTAGTGGCTAGCGGGAGCTACGAGCAGTACTTC. Amino acids: CASSLLVASGSYEQYF.